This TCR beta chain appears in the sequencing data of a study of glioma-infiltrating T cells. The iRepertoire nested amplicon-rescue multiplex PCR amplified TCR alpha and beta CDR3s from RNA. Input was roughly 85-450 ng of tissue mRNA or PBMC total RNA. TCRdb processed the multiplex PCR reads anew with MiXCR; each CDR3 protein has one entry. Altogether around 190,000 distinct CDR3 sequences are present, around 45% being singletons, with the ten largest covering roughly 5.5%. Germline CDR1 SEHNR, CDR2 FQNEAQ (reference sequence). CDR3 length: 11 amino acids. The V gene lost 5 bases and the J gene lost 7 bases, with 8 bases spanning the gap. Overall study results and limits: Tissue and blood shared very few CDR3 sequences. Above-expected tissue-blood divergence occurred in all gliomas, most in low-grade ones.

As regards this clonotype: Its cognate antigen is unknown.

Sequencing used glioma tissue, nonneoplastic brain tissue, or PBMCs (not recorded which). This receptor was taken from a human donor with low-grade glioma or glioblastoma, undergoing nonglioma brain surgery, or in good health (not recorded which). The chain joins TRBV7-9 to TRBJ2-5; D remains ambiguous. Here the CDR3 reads CASSRRSTQYF. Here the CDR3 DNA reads TGTGCCAGCAGCCGCCGGTCGACCCAGTACTTC.